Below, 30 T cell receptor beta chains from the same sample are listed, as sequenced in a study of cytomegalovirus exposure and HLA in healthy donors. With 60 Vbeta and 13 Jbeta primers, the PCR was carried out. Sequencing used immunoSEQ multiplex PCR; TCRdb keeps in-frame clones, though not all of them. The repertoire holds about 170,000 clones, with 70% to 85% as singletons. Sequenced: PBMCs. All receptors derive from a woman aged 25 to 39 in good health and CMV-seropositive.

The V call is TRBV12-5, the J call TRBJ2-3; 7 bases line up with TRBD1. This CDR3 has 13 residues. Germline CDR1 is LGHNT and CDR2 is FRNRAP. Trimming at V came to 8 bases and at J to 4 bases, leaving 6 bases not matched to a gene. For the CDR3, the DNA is TGTGCTAGTAGCAGGGGGACCCCAGATACGCAGTATTTT. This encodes CASSRGTPDTQYF.

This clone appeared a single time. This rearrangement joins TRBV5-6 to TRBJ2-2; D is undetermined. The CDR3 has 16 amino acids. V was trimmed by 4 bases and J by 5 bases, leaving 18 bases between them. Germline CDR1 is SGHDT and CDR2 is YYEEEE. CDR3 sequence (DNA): TGTGCCAGCAGCAACGAAAGATGGAGTGGGACCGGGGAGCTGTTTTTT. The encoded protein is CASSNERWSGTGELFF.

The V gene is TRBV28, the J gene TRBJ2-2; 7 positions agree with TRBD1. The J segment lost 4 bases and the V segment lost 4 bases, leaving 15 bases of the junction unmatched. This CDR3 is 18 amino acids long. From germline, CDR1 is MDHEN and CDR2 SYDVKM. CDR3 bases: TGTGCCAGCAGTTATCGCACAGGGGATATGAGGGCCACCGGGGAGCTGTTTTTT. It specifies CASSYRTGDMRATGELFF.

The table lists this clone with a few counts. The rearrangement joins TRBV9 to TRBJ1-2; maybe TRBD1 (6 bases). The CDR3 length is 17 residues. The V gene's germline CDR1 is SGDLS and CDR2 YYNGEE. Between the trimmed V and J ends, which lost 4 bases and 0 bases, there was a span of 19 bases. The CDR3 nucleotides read TGTGCCAGCAGCCCCCGGGACATTCCCTATGCTAACTATGGCTACACCTTC. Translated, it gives CASSPRDIPYANYGYTF.

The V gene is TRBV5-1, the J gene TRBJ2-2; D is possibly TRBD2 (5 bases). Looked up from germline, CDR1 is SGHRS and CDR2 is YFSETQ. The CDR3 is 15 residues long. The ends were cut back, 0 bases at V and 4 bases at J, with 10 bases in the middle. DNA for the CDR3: TGCGCCAGCAGCTTGGGTGGGAGCGGCACCGGGGAGCTGTTTTTT. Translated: CASSLGGSGTGELFF.

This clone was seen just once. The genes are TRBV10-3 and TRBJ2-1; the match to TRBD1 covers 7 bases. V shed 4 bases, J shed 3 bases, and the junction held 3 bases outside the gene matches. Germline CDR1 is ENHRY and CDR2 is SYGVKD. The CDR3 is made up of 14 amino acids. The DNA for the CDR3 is TGTGCCATCAGTGGGGGGACAGACTACAATGAGCAGTTCTTC. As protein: CAISGGTDYNEQFF.

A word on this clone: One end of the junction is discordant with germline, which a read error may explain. CDR3 bases: TGCGCCAGCAGCTTACAGGGATCTAATGGGCAGTTCTTC. The encoded protein is CASSLQGSNGQFF. The chain uses TRBV5-1 and TRBJ2-1; D might be TRBD1 (6 bases). The CDR3 spans 13 residues. Germline V CDR1 and CDR2: SGHRS, YFSETQ.

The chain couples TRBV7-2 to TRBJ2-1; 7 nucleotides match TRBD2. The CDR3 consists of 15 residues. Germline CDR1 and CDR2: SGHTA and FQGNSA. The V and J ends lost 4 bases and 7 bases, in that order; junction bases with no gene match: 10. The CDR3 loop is CASSSLRGRGNEQFF. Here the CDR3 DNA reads TGTGCCAGCAGCTCCCTGCGGGGGAGAGGGAATGAGCAGTTCTTC.

Here the CDR3 reads CASSVEGTTSGRAQTGELFF. CDR3 sequence (DNA): TGTGCCAGCAGCGTAGAGGGAACGACTAGCGGGAGGGCCCAAACCGGGGAGCTGTTTTTT. The rearrangement joins TRBV9 to TRBJ2-2, with TRBD2 identical over 14 bases. This CDR3 spans 20 amino acids. The trim removed 0 bases at V and 5 bases at J, leaving 12 bases unmatched. The germline gives CDR1 SGDLS, CDR2 YYNGEE.

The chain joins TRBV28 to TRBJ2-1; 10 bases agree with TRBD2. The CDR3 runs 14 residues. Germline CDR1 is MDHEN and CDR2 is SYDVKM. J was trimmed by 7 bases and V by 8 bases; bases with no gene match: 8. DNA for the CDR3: TGTGCCAGCGGGAGCGGGAGGGCCGTTAATGAGCAGTTCTTC. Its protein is CASGSGRAVNEQFF. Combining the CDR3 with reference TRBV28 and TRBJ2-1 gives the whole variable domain DVKVTQSSRYLVKRTGEKVFLECVQDMDHENMFWYRQDPGLGLRLIYFSYDVKMKEKGDIPEGYSVSREKKERFSLILESASTNQTSMYLCASGSGRAVNEQFFGPGTRLTVL.

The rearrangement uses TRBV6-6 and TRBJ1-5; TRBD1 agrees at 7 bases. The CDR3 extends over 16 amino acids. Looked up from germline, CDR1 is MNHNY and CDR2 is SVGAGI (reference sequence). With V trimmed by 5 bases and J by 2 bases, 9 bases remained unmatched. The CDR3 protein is CASSIDRAVGNQPQHF. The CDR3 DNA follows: TGTGCCAGCAGTATCGACAGGGCTGTGGGCAATCAGCCCCAGCATTTT.

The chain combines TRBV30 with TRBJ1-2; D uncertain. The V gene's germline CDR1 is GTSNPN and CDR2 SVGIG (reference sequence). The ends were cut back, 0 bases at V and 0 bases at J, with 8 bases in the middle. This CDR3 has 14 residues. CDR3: CAWSVTGANYGYTF. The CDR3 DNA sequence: TGTGCCTGGAGTGTTACGGGAGCTAACTATGGCTACACCTTC.

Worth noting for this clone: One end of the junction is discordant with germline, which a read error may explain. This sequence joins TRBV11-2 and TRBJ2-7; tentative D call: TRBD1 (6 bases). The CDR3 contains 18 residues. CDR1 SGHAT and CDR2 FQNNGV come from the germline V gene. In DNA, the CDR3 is TGTGTCAGCAGCCCCCCGGGGCAGGGGAGTATAAGGGCCTACGAGCAGTACTTC. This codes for CVSSPPGQGSIRAYEQYF.

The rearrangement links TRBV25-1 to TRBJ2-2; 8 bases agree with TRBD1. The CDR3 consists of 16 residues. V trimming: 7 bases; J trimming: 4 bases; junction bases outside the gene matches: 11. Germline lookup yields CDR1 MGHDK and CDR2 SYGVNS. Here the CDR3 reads CASTAWGQDRTGELFF. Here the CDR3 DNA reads TGTGCCAGCACCGCCTGGGGACAGGACCGCACCGGGGAGCTGTTTTTT.

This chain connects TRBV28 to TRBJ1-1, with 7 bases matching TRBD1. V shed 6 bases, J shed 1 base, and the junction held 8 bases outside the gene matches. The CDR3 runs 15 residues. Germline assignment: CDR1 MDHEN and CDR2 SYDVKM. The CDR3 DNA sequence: TGTGCCAGCAGGTCCGAGGGGGCCGAGAACACTGAAGCTTTCTTT. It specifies CASRSEGAENTEAFF.

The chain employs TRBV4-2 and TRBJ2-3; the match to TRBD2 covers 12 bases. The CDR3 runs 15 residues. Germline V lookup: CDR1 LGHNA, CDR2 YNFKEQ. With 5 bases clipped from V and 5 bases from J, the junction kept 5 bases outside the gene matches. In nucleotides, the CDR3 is TGTGCCAGCAGCGGTGCGGGACTAGCGGGAGATACGCAGTATTTT. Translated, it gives CASSGAGLAGDTQYF.

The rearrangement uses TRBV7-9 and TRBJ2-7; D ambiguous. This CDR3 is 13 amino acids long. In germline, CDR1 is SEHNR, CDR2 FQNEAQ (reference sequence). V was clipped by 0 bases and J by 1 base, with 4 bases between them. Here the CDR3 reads CASSLATSYEQYF. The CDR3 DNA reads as TGTGCCAGCAGCTTAGCGACATCCTACGAGCAGTACTTC. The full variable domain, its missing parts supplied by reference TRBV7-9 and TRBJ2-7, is DTGVSQNPRHKITKRGQNVTFRCDPISEHNRLYWYRQTLGQGPEFLTYFQNEAQLEKSRLLSDRFSAERPKGSFSTLEIQRTEQGDSAMYLCASSLATSYEQYFGPGTRLTVT.

CDR3: CASGPSGSYEQYF. CDR3 coding DNA: TGTGCCAGCGGGCCCAGCGGGAGTTACGAGCAGTACTTC. The J gene is TRBJ2-7, the V gene TRBV2; 8 bases are a match to TRBD2. With V trimmed by 8 bases and J by 4 bases, 7 bases remained unmatched. Germline CDR1 SNHLY, CDR2 FYNNEI. This CDR3 has 13 amino acids.

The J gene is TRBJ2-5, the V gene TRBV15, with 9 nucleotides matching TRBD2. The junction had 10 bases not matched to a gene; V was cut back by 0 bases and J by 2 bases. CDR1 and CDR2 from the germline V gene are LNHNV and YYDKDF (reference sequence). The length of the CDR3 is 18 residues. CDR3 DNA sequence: TGTGCCACCAGCAGAGATCTGGGCGGGAGGGACTTTCAAGAGACCCAGTACTTC. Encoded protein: CATSRDLGGRDFQETQYF.

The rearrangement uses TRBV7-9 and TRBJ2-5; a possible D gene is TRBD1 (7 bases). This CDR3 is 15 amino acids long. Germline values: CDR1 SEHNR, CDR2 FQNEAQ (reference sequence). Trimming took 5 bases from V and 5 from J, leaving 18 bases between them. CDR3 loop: CASSPGDSSWETQYF. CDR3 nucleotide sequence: TGTGCCAGCAGCCCGGGGGACAGCTCTTGGGAGACCCAGTACTTC. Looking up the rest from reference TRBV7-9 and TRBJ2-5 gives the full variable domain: DTGVSQNPRHKITKRGQNVTFRCDPISEHNRLYWYRQTLGQGPEFLTYFQNEAQLEKSRLLSDRFSAERPKGSFSTLEIQRTEQGDSAMYLCASSPGDSSWETQYFGPGTRLLVL.

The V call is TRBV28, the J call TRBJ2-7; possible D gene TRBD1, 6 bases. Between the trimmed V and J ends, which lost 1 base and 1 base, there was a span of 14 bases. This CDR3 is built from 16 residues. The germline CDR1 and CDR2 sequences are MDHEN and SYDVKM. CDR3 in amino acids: CASSLSRGGKSYEQYF. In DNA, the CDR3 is TGTGCCAGCAGTTTATCTAGAGGGGGTAAATCCTACGAGCAGTACTTC.

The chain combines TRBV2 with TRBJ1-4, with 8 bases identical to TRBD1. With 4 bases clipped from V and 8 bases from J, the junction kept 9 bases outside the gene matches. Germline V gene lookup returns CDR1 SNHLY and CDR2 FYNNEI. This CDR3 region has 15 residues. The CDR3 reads CASSATGGRSEKLFF. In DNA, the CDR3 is TGTGCCAGCAGTGCAACAGGGGGTCGGTCGGAAAAACTGTTTTTT. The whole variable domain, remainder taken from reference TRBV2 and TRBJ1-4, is EPEVTQTPSHQVTQMGQEVILRCVPISNHLYFYWYRQILGQKVEFLVSFYNNEISEKSEIFDDQFSVERPDGSNFTLKIRSTKLEDSAMYFCASSATGGRSEKLFFGSGTQLSVL.

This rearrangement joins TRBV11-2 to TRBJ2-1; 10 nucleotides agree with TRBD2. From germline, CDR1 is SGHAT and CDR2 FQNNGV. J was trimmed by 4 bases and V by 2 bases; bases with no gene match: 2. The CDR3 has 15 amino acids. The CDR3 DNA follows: TGTGCCAGCAGCTTATCAGCGGGAGGGTACAATGAGCAGTTCTTC. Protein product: CASSLSAGGYNEQFF.

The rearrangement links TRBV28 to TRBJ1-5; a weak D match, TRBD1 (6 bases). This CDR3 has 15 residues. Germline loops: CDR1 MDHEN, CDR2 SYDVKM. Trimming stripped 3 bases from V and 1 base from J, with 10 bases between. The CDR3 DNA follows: TGTGCCAGCAGTTTCAGGGGTGAGAGCAATCAGCCCCAGCATTTT. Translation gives CASSFRGESNQPQHF.

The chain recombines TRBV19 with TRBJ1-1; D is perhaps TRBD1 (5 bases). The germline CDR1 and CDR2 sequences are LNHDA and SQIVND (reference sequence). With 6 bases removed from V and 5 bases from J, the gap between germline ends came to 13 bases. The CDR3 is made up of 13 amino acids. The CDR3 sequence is CASRLGGRTEAFF. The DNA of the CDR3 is TGTGCCAGTAGGCTCGGGGGGAGGACTGAAGCTTTCTTT.

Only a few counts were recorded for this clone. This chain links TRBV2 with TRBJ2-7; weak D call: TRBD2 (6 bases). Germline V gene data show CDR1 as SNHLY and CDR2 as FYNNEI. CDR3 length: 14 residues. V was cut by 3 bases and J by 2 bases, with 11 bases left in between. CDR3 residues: CASSETGATYEQYF. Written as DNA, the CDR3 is TGTGCCAGCAGTGAGACGGGAGCAACCTACGAGCAGTACTTC.

CDR3 amino acids: CAWSAVRDRLYSNQPQHF. The CDR3 DNA reads TGTGCCTGGAGTGCGGTCCGGGACAGACTTTATAGCAATCAGCCCCAGCATTTT. J is TRBJ1-5 and V is TRBV30; 7 bases line up with TRBD1. The CDR3 is 18 amino acids. After removal of 1 base from V and 0 bases from J, the junction contained 12 bases not matched to a gene. CDR1 GTSNPN and CDR2 SVGIG come from the germline V gene (reference sequence).

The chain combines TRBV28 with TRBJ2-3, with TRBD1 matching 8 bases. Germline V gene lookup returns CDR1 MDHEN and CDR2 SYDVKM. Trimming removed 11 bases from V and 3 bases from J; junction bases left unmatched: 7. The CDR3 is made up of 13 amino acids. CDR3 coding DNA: TGTGCCTCTGGTCGACAGGGGACAGATACGCAGTATTTT. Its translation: CASGRQGTDTQYF.

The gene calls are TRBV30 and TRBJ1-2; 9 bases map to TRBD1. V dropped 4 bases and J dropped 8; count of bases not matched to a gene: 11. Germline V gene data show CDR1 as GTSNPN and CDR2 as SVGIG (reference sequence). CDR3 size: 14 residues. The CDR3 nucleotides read TGTGCCTGGATTCCACTAGGGACAGGGATGGGCTACACCTTC. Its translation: CAWIPLGTGMGYTF.

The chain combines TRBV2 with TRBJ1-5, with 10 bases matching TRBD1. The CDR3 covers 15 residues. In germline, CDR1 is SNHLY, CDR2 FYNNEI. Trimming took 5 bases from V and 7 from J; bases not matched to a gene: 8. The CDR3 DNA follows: TGTGCCAGCAGTTCGGACAGGGGGAGAGAACAGCCCCAGCATTTT. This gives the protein CASSSDRGREQPQHF.